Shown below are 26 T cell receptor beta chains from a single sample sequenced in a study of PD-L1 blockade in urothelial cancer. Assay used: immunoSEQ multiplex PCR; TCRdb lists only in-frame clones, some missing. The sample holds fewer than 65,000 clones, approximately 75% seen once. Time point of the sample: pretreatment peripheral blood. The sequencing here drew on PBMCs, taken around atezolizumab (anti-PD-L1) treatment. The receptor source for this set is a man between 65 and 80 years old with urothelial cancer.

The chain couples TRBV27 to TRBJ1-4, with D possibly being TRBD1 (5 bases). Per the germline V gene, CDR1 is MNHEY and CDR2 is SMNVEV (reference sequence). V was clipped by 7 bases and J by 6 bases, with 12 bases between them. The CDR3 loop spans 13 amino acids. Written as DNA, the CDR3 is TGTGCCAGCAAGACGGGGGTTGATGAAAAACTGTTTTTT. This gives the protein CASKTGVDEKLFF.

The CDR3 reads CASSSPPYYEQYF. For the CDR3, the DNA is TGTGCCAGCAGCTCCCCCCCGTACTACGAGCAGTACTTC. The chain is built from TRBV7-6 and TRBJ2-7; D unresolved. V lost 4 bases to trimming and J lost 3 bases, with 10 bases between them. Germline loops: CDR1 SGHVS, CDR2 FNYEAQ. The CDR3 runs 13 residues.

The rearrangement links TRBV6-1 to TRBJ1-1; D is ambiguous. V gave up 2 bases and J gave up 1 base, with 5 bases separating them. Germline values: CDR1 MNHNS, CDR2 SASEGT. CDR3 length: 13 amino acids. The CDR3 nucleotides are TGTGCCAGCAGTGAATCACAGAACACTGAAGCTTTCTTT. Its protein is CASSESQNTEAFF.

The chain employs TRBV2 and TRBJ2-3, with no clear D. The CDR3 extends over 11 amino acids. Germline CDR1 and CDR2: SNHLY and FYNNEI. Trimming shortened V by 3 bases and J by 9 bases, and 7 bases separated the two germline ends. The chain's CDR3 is CASSDTETQYF. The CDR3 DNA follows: TGTGCCAGCAGTGATACCGAGACGCAGTATTTT.

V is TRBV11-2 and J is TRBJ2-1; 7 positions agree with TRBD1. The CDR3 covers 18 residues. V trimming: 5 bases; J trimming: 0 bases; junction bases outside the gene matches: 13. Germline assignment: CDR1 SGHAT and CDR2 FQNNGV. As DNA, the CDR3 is TGTGCCAGCAGCCGCACCCCCGACAGGGATAGCTCCTACAATGAGCAGTTCTTC. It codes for CASSRTPDRDSSYNEQFF. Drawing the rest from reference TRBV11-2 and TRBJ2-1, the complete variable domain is EAGVAQSPRYKIIEKRQSVAFWCNPISGHATLYWYQQILGQGPKLLIQFQNNGVVDDSQLPKDRFSAERLKGVDSTLKIQPAKLEDSAVYLCASSRTPDRDSSYNEQFFGPGTRLTVL.

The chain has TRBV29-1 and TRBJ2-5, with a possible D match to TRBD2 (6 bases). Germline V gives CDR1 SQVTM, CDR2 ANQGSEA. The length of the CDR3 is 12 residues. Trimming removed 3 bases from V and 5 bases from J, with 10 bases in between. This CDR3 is CSVDLRGETQYF. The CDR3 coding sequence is TGCAGCGTTGATTTACGGGGGGAGACCCAGTACTTC.

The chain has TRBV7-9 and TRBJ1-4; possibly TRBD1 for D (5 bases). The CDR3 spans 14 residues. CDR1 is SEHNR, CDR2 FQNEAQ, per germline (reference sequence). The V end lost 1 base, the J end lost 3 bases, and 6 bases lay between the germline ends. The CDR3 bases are TGTGCCAGCAGCTTAGTGGGGCCTAATGAAAAACTGTTTTTT. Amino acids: CASSLVGPNEKLFF.

In DNA form, the CDR3 reads TGTGCCAGCAGCCCCCCGGGTTGGGACACGAATGAGCAGTTCTTC. Protein: CASSPPGWDTNEQFF. V is TRBV14 and J is TRBJ2-1, with D possibly being TRBD1 (6 bases). CDR3 size: 15 residues. Between the trimmed V and J ends, which lost 4 bases and 7 bases, there was a span of 17 bases. The germline gives CDR1 SGHDN, CDR2 FVKESK.

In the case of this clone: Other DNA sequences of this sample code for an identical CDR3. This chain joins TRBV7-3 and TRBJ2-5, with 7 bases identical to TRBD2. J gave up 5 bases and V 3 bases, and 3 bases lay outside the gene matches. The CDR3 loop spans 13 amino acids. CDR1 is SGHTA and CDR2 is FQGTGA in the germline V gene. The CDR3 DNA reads TGTGCCAGCAGCTTGGGACTAAGGGAGACCCAGTACTTC. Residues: CASSLGLRETQYF.

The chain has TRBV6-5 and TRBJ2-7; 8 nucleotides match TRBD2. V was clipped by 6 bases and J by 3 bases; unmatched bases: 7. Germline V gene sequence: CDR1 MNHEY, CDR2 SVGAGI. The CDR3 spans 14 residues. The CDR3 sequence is CASRSGGVGYEQYF. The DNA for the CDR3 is TGTGCCAGCAGATCCGGGGGGGTCGGCTACGAGCAGTACTTC.

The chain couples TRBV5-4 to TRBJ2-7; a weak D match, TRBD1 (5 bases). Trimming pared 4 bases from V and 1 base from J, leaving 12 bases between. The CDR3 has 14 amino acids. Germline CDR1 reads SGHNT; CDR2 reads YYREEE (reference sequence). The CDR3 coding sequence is TGTGCCAGCAGCATGAAGGGGTCGTCCTACGAGCAGTACTTC. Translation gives CASSMKGSSYEQYF.

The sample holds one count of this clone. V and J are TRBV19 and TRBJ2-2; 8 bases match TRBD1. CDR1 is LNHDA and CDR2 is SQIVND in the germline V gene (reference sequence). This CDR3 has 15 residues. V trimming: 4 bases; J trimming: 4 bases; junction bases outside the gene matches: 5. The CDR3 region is CASSKDRVATGELFF. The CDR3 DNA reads TGTGCCAGTAGTAAGGACAGGGTGGCCACCGGGGAGCTGTTTTTT.

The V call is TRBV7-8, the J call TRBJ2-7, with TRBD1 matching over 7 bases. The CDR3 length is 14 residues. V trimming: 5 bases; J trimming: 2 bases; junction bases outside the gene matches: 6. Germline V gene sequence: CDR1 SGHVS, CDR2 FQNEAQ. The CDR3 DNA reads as TGTGCCAGCAGCGTACAGGGGCCAACCTACGAGCAGTACTTC. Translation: CASSVQGPTYEQYF.

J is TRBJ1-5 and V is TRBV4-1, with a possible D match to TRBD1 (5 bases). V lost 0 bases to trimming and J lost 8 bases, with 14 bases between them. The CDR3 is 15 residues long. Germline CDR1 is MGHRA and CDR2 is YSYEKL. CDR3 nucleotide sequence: TGCGCCAGCAGCCAAGAGGCAGGGTTTAGCAAGCCCCAGCATTTT. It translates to CASSQEAGFSKPQHF.

CDR3 sequence (DNA): TGTGCCATCAGTGAAGGGGGGGGGCAGCCCCAGCATTTT. This sequence encodes CAISEGGGQPQHF. V gene TRBV10-3 combines with J gene TRBJ1-5; maybe TRBD1 (6 bases). This CDR3 region has 13 residues. Looked up from germline, CDR1 is ENHRY and CDR2 is SYGVKD. Trimming removed 3 bases at V and 7 bases at J, with 10 bases between.

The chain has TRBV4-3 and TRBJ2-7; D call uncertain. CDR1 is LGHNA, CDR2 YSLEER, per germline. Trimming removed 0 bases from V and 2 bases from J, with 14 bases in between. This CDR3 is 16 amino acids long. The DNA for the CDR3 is TGCGCCAGCAGCCAAGATTTAAGCAGGTGGGCCTACGAGCAGTACTTC. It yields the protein CASSQDLSRWAYEQYF.

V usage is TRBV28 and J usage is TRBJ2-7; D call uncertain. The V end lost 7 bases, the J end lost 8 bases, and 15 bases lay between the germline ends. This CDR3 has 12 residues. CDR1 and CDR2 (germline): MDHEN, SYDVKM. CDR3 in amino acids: CASTSHEAKQYF. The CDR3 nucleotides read TGTGCCAGCACTTCGCACGAAGCTAAGCAGTACTTC.

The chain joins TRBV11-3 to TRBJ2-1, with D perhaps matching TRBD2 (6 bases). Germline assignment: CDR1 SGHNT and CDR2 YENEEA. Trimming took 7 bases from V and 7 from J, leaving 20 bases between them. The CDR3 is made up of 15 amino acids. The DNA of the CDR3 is TGTGCCAGCACCTCTCGGAGGGGCAAACAGAATGAGCAGTTCTTC. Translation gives CASTSRRGKQNEQFF.

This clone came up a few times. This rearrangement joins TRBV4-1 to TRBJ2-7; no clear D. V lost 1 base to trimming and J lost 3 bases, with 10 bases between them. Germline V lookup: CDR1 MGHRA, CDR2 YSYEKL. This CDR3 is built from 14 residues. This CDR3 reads CASSQVFRDYEQYF. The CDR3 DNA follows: TGCGCCAGCAGCCAAGTTTTTCGCGACTACGAGCAGTACTTC.

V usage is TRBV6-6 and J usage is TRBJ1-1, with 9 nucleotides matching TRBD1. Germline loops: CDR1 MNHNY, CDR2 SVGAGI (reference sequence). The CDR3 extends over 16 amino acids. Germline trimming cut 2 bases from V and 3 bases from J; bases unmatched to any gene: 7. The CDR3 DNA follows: TGTGCCAGCAGTTACAGTCCGGGACAGGGCTACACTGAAGCTTTCTTT. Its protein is CASSYSPGQGYTEAFF.

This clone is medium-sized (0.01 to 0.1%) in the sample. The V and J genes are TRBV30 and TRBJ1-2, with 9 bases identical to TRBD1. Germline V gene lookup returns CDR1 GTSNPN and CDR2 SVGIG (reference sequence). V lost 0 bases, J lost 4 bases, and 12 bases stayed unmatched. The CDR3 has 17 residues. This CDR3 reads CAWSVPGQGMRCYGYTF. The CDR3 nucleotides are TGTGCCTGGAGTGTACCGGGACAGGGCATGAGATGCTATGGCTACACCTTC.

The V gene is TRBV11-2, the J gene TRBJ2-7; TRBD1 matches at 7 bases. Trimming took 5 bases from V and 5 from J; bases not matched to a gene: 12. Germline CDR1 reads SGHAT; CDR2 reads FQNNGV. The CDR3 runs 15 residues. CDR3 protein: CASSHPLDRSHEQYF. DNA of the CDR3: TGTGCCAGCAGCCACCCTCTGGACAGGTCCCACGAGCAGTACTTC.

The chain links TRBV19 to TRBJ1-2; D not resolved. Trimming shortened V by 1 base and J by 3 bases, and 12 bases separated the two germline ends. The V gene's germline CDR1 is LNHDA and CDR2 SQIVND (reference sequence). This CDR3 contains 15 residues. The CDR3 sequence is CASSIGANLDYGYTF. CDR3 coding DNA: TGTGCCAGTAGTATAGGAGCCAACCTCGACTATGGCTACACCTTC. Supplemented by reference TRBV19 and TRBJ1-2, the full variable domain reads DGGITQSPKYLFRKEGQNVTLSCEQNLNHDAMYWYRQDPGQGLRLIYYSQIVNDFQKGDIAEGYSVSREKKESFPLTVTSAQKNPTAFYLCASSIGANLDYGYTFGSGTRLTVV.

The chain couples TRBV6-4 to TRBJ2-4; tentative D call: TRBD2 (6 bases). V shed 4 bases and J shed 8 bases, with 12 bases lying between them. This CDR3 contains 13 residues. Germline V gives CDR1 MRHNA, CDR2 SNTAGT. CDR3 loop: CASSAAEGYIQYF. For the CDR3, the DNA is TGTGCCAGCAGTGCGGCGGAGGGGTACATTCAGTACTTC.

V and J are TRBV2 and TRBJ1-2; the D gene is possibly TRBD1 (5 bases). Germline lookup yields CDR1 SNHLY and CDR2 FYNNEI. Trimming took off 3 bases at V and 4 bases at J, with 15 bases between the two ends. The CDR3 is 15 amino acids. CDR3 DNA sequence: TGTGCCAGCAGTGACAGGGATCGTGTCCTCTATGGCTACACCTTC. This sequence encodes CASSDRDRVLYGYTF.

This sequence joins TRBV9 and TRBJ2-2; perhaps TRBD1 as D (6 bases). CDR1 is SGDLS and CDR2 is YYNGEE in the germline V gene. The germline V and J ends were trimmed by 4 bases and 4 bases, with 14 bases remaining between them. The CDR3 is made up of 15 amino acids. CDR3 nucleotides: TGTGCCAGCAGCACTAAACAGGGAATCACCGGGGAGCTGTTTTTT. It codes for CASSTKQGITGELFF.